The sequence of this TCR beta chain was determined in a study of shared clonotypes between healthy human individuals. Sequencing was performed with immunoSEQ multiplex PCR; in TCRdb, only in-frame clones are kept and a portion is missing. The table records over 850,000 clones, about four fifths of them present only once. The sample holds a few counts of this clone. What it recognizes is unknown. Study-level results: Larger richness was generally estimated for naive than memory subsets.

The germline V gene encodes CDR1 ENHRY and CDR2 SYGVKD. This CDR3 is built from 13 residues. The V end lost 6 bases, the J end lost 6 bases, and 14 bases lay between the germline ends. The rearrangement joins TRBV10-3 to TRBJ1-1; D is perhaps TRBD1 (6 bases). Sequencing input: memory CD4+ T cells from PBMCs. Stated subset: CD45RA-negative fraction. The clonotype comes from a man between 18 and 35 years old in good health. Some clones in this sample may be carry-over from other donors' samples. Written as DNA, the CDR3 is TGTGCCATCAGCGAGGGCCAGGGGTCTGAAGCTTTCTTT. It codes for CAISEGQGSEAFF.